A single sample is the source of the 13 T cell receptor beta chains below, sequenced in a study of blood T cell repertoires in COVID-19. Libraries were prepared by immunoSEQ multiplex PCR; TCRdb keeps only in-frame clonotypes and omits some of them. This table has over 75,000 clones, roughly 86% appearing once. The sequencing input was peripheral blood. The receptors were gathered from a woman at least 80 years old with acute or convalescent COVID-19.

The chain has TRBV23-1 and TRBJ2-5; D perhaps matches TRBD1 (5 bases). TRBV23-1 is identified as an open reading frame with a role that is uncertain. This CDR3 spans 17 amino acids. V lost 2 bases to trimming and J lost 1 base, with 17 bases between them. CDR3 coding DNA: TGCGCCAGCAGTCAAAACCCCCGAAAGGGGCCCCAAGAGACCCAGTACTTC. Encoded protein: CASSQNPRKGPQETQYF.

The chain uses TRBV7-9 and TRBJ2-2; possible D gene TRBD2, 6 bases. Germline CDR1 reads SEHNR; CDR2 reads FQNEAQ (reference sequence). Between the trimmed V and J ends, which lost 3 bases and 6 bases, there was a span of 8 bases. The CDR3 extends over 13 amino acids. DNA for the CDR3: TGTGCCAGCAGCTTGTGGGGGGCCGGGGAGCTGTTTTTT. Its protein is CASSLWGAGELFF.

The J gene is TRBJ2-3, the V gene TRBV19; D may be TRBD2 (5 bases). The V end was cut by 5 bases, the J end by 6 bases, with 15 bases between. The CDR3 totals 14 residues. CDR1 and CDR2 from the germline V gene are LNHDA and SQIVND (reference sequence). The chain's CDR3 is CASSWRRSADTQYF. Here the CDR3 DNA reads TGTGCCAGTAGTTGGAGGCGTAGCGCCGATACGCAGTATTTT.

V gene TRBV5-4 combines with J gene TRBJ2-1; a weak D match, TRBD2 (6 bases). Trimming took off 0 bases at V and 4 bases at J, with 14 bases between the two ends. The CDR3 covers 16 residues. The germline CDR1 and CDR2 sequences are SGHNT and YYREEE (reference sequence). CDR3 sequence: CASSLDWDSGYNEQFF. The CDR3 DNA sequence: TGTGCCAGCAGCTTGGATTGGGATAGCGGTTACAATGAGCAGTTCTTC.

This chain connects TRBV7-4 to TRBJ2-2; 10 positions match TRBD2. V lost 3 bases and J lost 7; bases outside the gene matches: 17. This CDR3 is built from 19 residues. Germline V gene sequence: CDR1 SGHVT, CDR2 SQSDAQ. The DNA for the CDR3 is TGTGCCAGCAGCTTTGAAGGGACTAGCGCACGACTGGTAGGCGGGGAGCTGTTTTTT. Translation gives CASSFEGTSARLVGGELFF.

This sequence joins TRBV3-1 (or the pseudogene TRBV3-2) and TRBJ2-3; 9 positions match TRBD2. The germline V gene has CDR1 LGHDT and CDR2 YNNKEL (reference sequence). Trimming took 3 bases from V and 5 from J; bases not matched to a gene: 9. The CDR3 has 16 amino acids. The CDR3 DNA follows: TGTGCCAGCAGCCAGGTTGGCGGGGGGGCCGGAGATACGCAGTATTTT. It yields the protein CASSQVGGGAGDTQYF.

The chain couples TRBV2 to TRBJ2-7; possible D gene TRBD1, 6 bases. Germline CDR1 reads SNHLY; CDR2 reads FYNNEI. The CDR3 totals 14 residues. The V end was cut by 3 bases, the J end by 2 bases, with 11 bases between. The CDR3, as DNA: TGTGCCAGCAGTGACAGACAGGCCGCCTACGAGCAGTACTTC. Its translation: CASSDRQAAYEQYF.

This chain uses TRBV7-9 with TRBJ2-3, with D perhaps matching TRBD2 (6 bases). V gave up 3 bases and J gave up 2 bases, with 12 bases separating them. CDR3 length: 15 residues. Germline V gene sequence: CDR1 SEHNR, CDR2 FQNEAQ (reference sequence). CDR3 coding DNA: TGTGCCAGCAGCTTTAGCGGAGTTATCACAGATACGCAGTATTTT. Translating gives CASSFSGVITDTQYF.

The chain uses TRBV28 and TRBJ1-4; possibly TRBD1 for D (5 bases). The length of the CDR3 is 14 residues. Trimming removed 6 bases at V and 8 bases at J, with 16 bases between. CDR1 MDHEN and CDR2 SYDVKM come from the germline V gene. CDR3 nucleotide sequence: TGTGCCAGCAGATCCGGGGGGGTAGGGGAAAAACTGTTTTTT. Translation gives CASRSGGVGEKLFF.

The chain has TRBV5-4 and TRBJ2-1; no definite D call. V shed 4 bases and J shed 1 base, with 6 bases lying between them. This CDR3 comprises 13 residues. From germline, CDR1 is SGHNT and CDR2 YYREEE (reference sequence). CDR3 DNA: TGTGCCAGCAGCAACGGGTCCTACAATGAGCAGTTCTTC. Its protein is CASSNGSYNEQFF.

This clone appeared once. The chain uses TRBV19 and TRBJ1-3; D remains ambiguous. Trimming took off 6 bases at V and 0 bases at J, with 12 bases between the two ends. Germline V gene data show CDR1 as LNHDA and CDR2 as SQIVND (reference sequence). The CDR3 runs 15 residues. The DNA for the CDR3 is TGTGCCAGTAGAACGGAGGGTTTCTCTGGAAACACCATATATTTT. It encodes CASRTEGFSGNTIYF.

This chain connects TRBV6-5 to TRBJ2-6; D is unresolved. This CDR3 comprises 15 residues. Trimming shortened V by 1 base and J by 4 bases, and 8 bases separated the two germline ends. The germline CDR1 and CDR2 sequences are MNHEY and SVGAGI. As DNA, the CDR3 is TGTGCCAGCAGTTACTTCCCCAGGGGGGCCAACGTCCTGACTTTC. Translation gives CASSYFPRGANVLTF.

This sequence joins TRBV28 and TRBJ2-7; 9 nucleotides line up with TRBD2. The CDR3 runs 14 residues. Losses at the gene ends were 7 bases for V and 3 bases for J; bases not matched to a gene: 7. Germline CDR1 reads MDHEN; CDR2 reads SYDVKM. CDR3: CASTPTSGYYEQYF. CDR3 DNA sequence: TGTGCCAGCACACCGACTAGCGGTTACTACGAGCAGTACTTC.